This T cell receptor (beta chain) was retrieved from a study of cytomegalovirus exposure and HLA in healthy donors. Nominal health characterized the donors when sampled, though unrecorded immune exposures were likely. Primers for the PCR totalled 60 Vbeta and 13 Jbeta. Sequencing used immunoSEQ multiplex PCR; TCRdb keeps in-frame clones, though not all of them. The repertoire holds about 100,000 clones, with 79% as singletons. With regard to this clone: Its specificity is unknown.

Findings and limits, study-wide: Presence/absence analyses assumed roughly uniform sequencing depth across donors.

Germline CDR1 and CDR2: GTSNPN and SVGIG (reference sequence). The trim removed 3 bases at V and 7 bases at J, leaving 6 bases unmatched. The CDR3 consists of 13 residues. The TCR originated in a female donor in good health and CMV-seropositive. The rearrangement uses TRBV30 and TRBJ1-5; TRBD1 aligns across 7 bases. Sequences were obtained from PBMCs. This chain's CDR3 is CAWRGQGGQPQHF. The CDR3 nucleotides read TGTGCCTGGAGGGGGCAGGGGGGACAGCCCCAGCATTTT. Full variable domain (rest looked up from reference TRBV30 and TRBJ1-5): SQTIHQWPATLVQPVGSPLSLECTVEGTSNPNLYWYRQAAGRGLQLLFYSVGIGQISSEVPQNLSASRPQDRQFILSSKKLLLSDSGFYLCAWRGQGGQPQHFGDGTRLSIL.